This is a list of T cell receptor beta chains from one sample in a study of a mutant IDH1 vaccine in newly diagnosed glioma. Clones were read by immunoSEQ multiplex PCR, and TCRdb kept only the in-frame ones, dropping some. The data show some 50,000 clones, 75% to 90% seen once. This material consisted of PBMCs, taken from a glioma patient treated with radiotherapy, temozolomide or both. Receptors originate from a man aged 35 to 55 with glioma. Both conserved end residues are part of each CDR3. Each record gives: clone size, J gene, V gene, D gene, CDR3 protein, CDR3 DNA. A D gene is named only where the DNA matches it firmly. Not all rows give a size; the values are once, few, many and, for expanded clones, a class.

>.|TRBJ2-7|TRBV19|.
CASRSGNEQYF
TGTGCCAGTAGGTCCGGGAACGAGCAGTACTTC
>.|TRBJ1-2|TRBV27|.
CASSLSGTAGGYTF
TGTGCCAGCAGTTTATCCGGGACTGCTGGAGGCTACACCTTC
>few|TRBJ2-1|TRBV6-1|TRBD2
CASSDDGLAGSHEQFF
TGTGCCAGCAGTGATGACGGGCTAGCGGGCTCCCATGAGCAGTTCTTC
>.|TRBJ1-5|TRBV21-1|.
CASSRPGQKEKPQHF
TGTGCCAGCAGCAGACCCGGACAAAAGGAAAAGCCCCAGCATTTT
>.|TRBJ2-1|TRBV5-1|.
CASSLLRDSRGEQFF
TGCGCCAGCAGCTTGCTTCGGGACTCCAGGGGTGAGCAGTTCTTC
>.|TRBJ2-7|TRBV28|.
CASGWKQYF
TGTGCCAGCGGCTGGAAGCAGTACTTC
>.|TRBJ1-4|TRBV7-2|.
CASSLGPPPGEKLFF
TGTGCCAGCAGCTTAGGTCCCCCCCCAGGCGAAAAACTGTTTTTT
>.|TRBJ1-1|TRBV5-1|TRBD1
CASSLQGAYTEAFF
TGCGCCAGCAGCTTGCAGGGGGCCTACACTGAAGCTTTCTTT
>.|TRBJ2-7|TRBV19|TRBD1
CASSKSSWTGDYEQYF
TGTGCCAGTAGTAAAAGTTCCTGGACAGGGGATTACGAGCAGTACTTC
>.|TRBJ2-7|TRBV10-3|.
CAISRSGTQSSYEQYF
TGTGCCATCAGTCGATCGGGGACACAAAGCTCCTACGAGCAGTACTTC
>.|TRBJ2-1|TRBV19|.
CASSDYRDSYNEQFF
TGTGCCAGTAGTGACTACAGGGATTCCTACAATGAGCAGTTCTTC
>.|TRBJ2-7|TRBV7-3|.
CASSLRRVIYEQYF
TGTGCCAGCAGCTTACGCAGGGTGATCTACGAGCAGTACTTC
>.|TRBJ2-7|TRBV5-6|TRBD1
CASRSGTGGVASRYEQYF
TGTGCCAGCAGGTCGGGGACAGGTGGAGTAGCATCCCGCTACGAGCAGTACTTC
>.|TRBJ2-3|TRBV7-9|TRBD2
CASSKRLAGGYGTDTQYF
TGTGCCAGCAGCAAACGACTAGCGGGAGGGTACGGGACAGATACGCAGTATTTT
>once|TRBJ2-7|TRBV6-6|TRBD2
CASSSSAGAYEQYF
TGTGCCAGCAGTTCCTCGGCGGGGGCCTACGAGCAGTACTTC
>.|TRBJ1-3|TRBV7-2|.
CASSFTVLSGNTIYF
TGTGCCAGCAGCTTTACCGTACTCTCTGGAAACACCATATATTTT
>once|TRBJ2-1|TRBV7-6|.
CASSLVGSGEQFF
TGTGCCAGCAGCTTAGTGGGTAGTGGTGAGCAGTTCTTC
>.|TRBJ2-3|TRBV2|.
CASKIGTDTQYF
TGTGCCAGCAAGATAGGCACAGATACGCAGTATTTT
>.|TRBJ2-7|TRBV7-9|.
CASSPTTYEQYF
TGTGCCAGCAGCCCTACCACCTACGAGCAGTACTTC
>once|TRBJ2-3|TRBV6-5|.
CASTPQDGKDTQYF
TGTGCCAGCACCCCACAGGACGGGAAAGATACGCAGTATTTT
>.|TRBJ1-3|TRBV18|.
CASSPFDSASGGNTIYF
TGTGCCAGCTCACCCTTCGACTCAGCGTCGGGCGGAAACACCATATATTTT
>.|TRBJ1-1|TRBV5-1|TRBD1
CASTFGRDRGGEAFF
TGCGCCAGCACCTTCGGTCGGGACAGGGGGGGTGAAGCTTTCTTT
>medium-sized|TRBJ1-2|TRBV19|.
CASSMPQGNGYTF
TGTGCCAGTAGTATGCCCCAGGGGAATGGCTACACCTTC
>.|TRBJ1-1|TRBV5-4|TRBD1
CASSGTGGRVTEAFF
TGTGCCAGCAGCGGGACAGGCGGGAGGGTCACTGAAGCTTTCTTT
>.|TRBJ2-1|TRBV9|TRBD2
CASSGLAGYYNEQFF
TGTGCCAGCAGCGGACTAGCGGGATACTACAATGAGCAGTTCTTC
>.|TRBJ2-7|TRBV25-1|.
CASSDDRSYEQYF
TGTGCCAGCAGTGACGACAGATCCTACGAGCAGTACTTC
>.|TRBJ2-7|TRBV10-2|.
CASSLHEIYEQYF
TGCGCCAGCAGTCTTCACGAAATCTACGAGCAGTACTTC
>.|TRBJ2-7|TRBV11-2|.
CASSFAPAYEQYF
TGTGCCAGCAGCTTTGCCCCCGCCTACGAGCAGTACTTC
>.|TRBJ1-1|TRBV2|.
CASSERARHTEAFF
TGTGCCAGCAGTGAAAGGGCCCGGCACACTGAAGCTTTCTTT
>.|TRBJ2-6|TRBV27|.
CASSSLGSGANVLTF
TGTGCCAGCAGTTCGCTCGGCTCTGGGGCCAACGTCCTGACTTTC
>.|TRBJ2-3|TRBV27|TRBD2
CASRSLGTSGTDTQYF
TGTGCCAGCAGAAGCCTCGGGACTAGCGGGACCGATACGCAGTATTTT
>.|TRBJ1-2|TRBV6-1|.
CASSEVGQGDYGYTF
TGTGCCAGCAGTGAAGTTGGCCAAGGAGACTATGGCTACACCTTC
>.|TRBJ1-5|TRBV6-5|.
CASSYSAASNQPQHF
TGTGCCAGCAGTTACTCGGCGGCCAGCAATCAGCCCCAGCATTTT
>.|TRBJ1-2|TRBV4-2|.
CASSQDVQNNYGYTF
TGTGCCAGCAGCCAAGATGTTCAGAATAACTATGGCTACACCTTC
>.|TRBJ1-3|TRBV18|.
CASSPPDHSGNTIYF
TGTGCCAGCTCACCACCTGACCACTCTGGAAACACCATATATTTT
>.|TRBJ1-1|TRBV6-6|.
CASRIRNTEAFF
TGTGCCAGCCGCATTCGGAACACTGAAGCTTTCTTT
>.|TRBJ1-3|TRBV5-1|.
CASSPDLSGNTIYF
TGCGCCAGCAGTCCAGATCTCTCTGGAAACACCATATATTTT
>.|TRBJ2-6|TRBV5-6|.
CASSSWTAAGANVLTF
TGTGCCAGCAGCTCCTGGACAGCTGCTGGGGCCAACGTCCTGACTTTC
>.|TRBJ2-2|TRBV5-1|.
CASSLVLGTGELFF
TGCGCCAGCAGCTTGGTACTTGGCACCGGGGAGCTGTTTTTT
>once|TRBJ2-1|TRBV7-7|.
CASSLVRGPYNEQFF
TGTGCTAGCAGCTTAGTTCGGGGACCCTACAATGAGCAGTTCTTC
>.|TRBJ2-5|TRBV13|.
CASSLRAGYQETQYF
TGTGCCAGCAGCCTCCGGGCGGGGTACCAAGAGACCCAGTACTTC
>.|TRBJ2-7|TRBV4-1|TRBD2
CASSAGWLAGNYEQYF
TGCGCCAGCAGCGCTGGTTGGCTAGCGGGAAATTACGAGCAGTACTTC
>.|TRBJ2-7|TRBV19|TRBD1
CASRAGTGSSYEQYF
TGTGCCAGTCGGGCGGGGACAGGAAGCTCCTACGAGCAGTACTTC
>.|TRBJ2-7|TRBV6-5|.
CASSYSGPATSKEQYF
TGTGCCAGCAGTTACTCGGGGCCCGCCACCTCTAAGGAGCAGTACTTC
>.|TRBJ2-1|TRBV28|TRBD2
CASLTSGNNEQFF
TGTGCCAGCTTGACTAGCGGCAACAATGAGCAGTTCTTC
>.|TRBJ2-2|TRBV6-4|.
CASSVGAGELFF
TGTGCCAGCAGTGTCGGAGCCGGGGAGCTGTTTTTT
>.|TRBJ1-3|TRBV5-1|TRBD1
CASRGTGGSGNTIYF
TGCGCCAGCAGGGGGACAGGGGGCTCTGGAAACACCATATATTTT
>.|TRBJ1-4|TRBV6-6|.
CASTRPNEKLFF
TGTGCCAGCACTAGGCCGAATGAAAAACTGTTTTTT
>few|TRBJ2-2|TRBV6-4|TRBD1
CASSDSRDRVTGELFF
TGTGCCAGCAGTGACTCAAGGGACAGGGTCACCGGGGAGCTGTTTTTT